This entry features one TCR beta chain sequence. This clone's antigen is unknown. No base-level quality is on record; no much larger clone is a single base apart. TCRbeta CDR3 regions were sequenced with the immunoSEQ Assay. After extraction, genomic DNA underwent amplification by bias-controlled multiplex PCR, followed by high-throughput sequencing. The authors processed their data as follows. To quantify the absolute abundance of each unique TCRbeta CDR3 region, sequences were collapsed and filtered. T cell fraction was estimated by normalization of TCRbeta template counts to usable DNA, with usable DNA being measured through amplification of reference genes present in all nucleated cells. Repertoire TCRs were annotated as SARS-CoV-2-specific when V gene, CDR3 amino acid sequence and J gene were exactly matched to a known reactive TCR set. MIRA supplied the reference SARS-CoV-2 TCR set, which was filtered for enrichment in COVID-19-positive ImmuneCODE repertoires so that public or cross-reactive TCRs were removed. Based on the MIRA antigens, annotated TCRs were further analysed at the level of specific ORF or position within ORF. Depth was the summed frequency of annotated unique rearrangements, while breadth was defined as annotated unique rearrangements over total unique productive rearrangements. Group comparisons of TCR breadth used two-sided Wilcoxon rank-sum tests. Drawn from immuneACCESS, this table holds only the in-frame rearrangements with V and J called that TCRdb kept. Clones are partly lost; checked studies trace under half to an unresolved V gene and leave the rest unexplained. V and J calls and clone size are copied from that table; D and trimming were computed from the DNA. In all, the sample holds about 480,000 clones, and 87% of those were seen once. The ten largest clonotypes hold roughly 12% of the sample.

This entry comes from a study of Ad26.COV2.S vaccination and SARS-CoV-2 variants (dated by TCRdb to the early 2020s). Turning to the overall study: Vaccine-arm donors came from COV1001, a multicentre, randomized, double-blind, placebo-controlled phase I-IIa trial of Ad26.COV2.S in healthy adults. A total of around 32 samples were included in the TCR-sequenced set, comprising roughly 19 Ad26.COV2.S vaccine recipients, 5 placebo recipients and 8 SARS-CoV-2 convalescent individuals. Trial participants were randomized into five groups of five, in which low-dose or high-dose Ad26.COV2.S was given once or twice, or placebo was given on both occasions. TCRbeta repertoire sequencing served as the tool for gauging how specific and how broad the SARS-CoV-2-reactive T cell receptors were following Ad26.COV2.S vaccination. Dosing of Ad26.COV2.S was intramuscular, at either 5x10^10 or 1x10^11 viral particles, delivered as one shot or as two shots spaced 56 days apart. Throughout the experiments and outcome assessment, investigators stayed blinded to trial group allocation. Study-wide conclusions, independent of this receptor: The study was not powered for comparison of responses between vaccine doses or regimens. Substantial breadth of spike-specific CD8+ and CD4+ T cell responses was reported after vaccination. Ad26.COV2.S recipients had higher spike-specific TCR breadth than placebo recipients (P = 0.0014). The authors noted that the TCR breadth and depth analyses may have underestimated total T cell responses. Vaccine and placebo recipients had similar non-spike TCR breadth, a finding consistent with the vaccine containing only spike.

CDR1 and CDR2 are read off the germline V gene as MNHEY and SVGAGI. There are 12 amino acids in the CDR3, from cysteine to phenylalanine inclusive. Kept here is only the CDR3 DNA, which spans 36 bases and is read in frame from base 1. The junction shows trimming of 4 bases on V and 9 bases on J, plus 11 bases between the germline ends. Sample treatment or condition, as interpreted from the label and publication: over 15 received Ad26.COV2.S at low or high dose, single or two shots; five or six received placebo; per-sample allocation not given. Repertoires of vaccine and placebo recipients were sequenced from samples taken on day 63 after the first injection. Between 29 July and 7 August 2020, Cohort 1b enrolled some 25 adults aged 18-55 years at one site in Boston, USA. Ad26.COV2.S was a replication-incompetent adenovirus type 26 vector that expressed a prefusion-stabilized SARS-CoV-2 spike protein derived from the original Wuhan strain.

This TCR was sampled from a person between 18 and 65 years old who received the Ad26.COV2.S COVID-19 vaccine or a placebo. Source: peripheral blood, taken in a trial of Ad26.COV2.S vaccine versus placebo. The chain is made from TRBV6-5 and TRBJ2-3, with a tentative D gene TRBD1 over 5 matching bases. The sequenced DNA is TGTGCCAGCAGTTCCCCAGGGCGGACGCAGTATTTT. Translation gives CASSSPGRTQYF.